This T cell receptor beta chain was captured in a study of blood T cells in healthy people across ages. Using a J-beta primer mix together with a sample-barcoded 5' primer, a second PCR was run for roughly 6 to 12 cycles. With 12 random nucleotides, a template-switch adaptor tagged each individual cDNA molecule. Each sample yielded at least 2.5 million CDR3-containing paired-end reads. TCRdb re-called the 5' RACE reads through MiXCR, storing one row per CDR3 protein. In the table there are more than 1 million distinct CDR3 sequences, more than 35% of which are singletons. The CDR3 has 14 amino acids. Trimming removed 0 bases from V and 2 bases from J, with 7 bases in between. Germline lookup yields CDR1 SGHRS and CDR2 YFSETQ.

The rearrangement links TRBV5-1 to TRBJ2-3; no clear D gene. The sequencing input was blood. This TCR came from a woman in her sixties or seventies in good health. The CDR3 is CASSLVTPTDTQYF. CDR3 bases: TGCGCCAGCAGCTTGGTGACTCCCACAGATACGCAGTATTTT.